The clone carrying this T cell receptor (beta chain) turned up a few times. Its antigen is undetermined. Bulk TCR library preparation followed previously described methods with listed TCR primers. TCRdb recomputed calls from the PCR reads with MiXCR, one row per CDR3 protein. The table has approximately 550,000 distinct CDR3 sequences, about 22% seen once. These data originate in a study of molecular identifiers for immune sequencing clone quantification. General observations from the study: Sizes of highly expanded clones could be underestimated through identical TCRs sharing a barcode.

CDR1 and CDR2 (germline): SEHNR, FQNEAQ (reference sequence). The CDR3 sequence is 15 residues long. V lost 5 bases and J 5 bases, leaving 16 bases between the germline ends. Naive CD8 libraries used about 18,000 to 1,100,000 sorted cells and 10%, 30% or 50% RNA. V and J are TRBV7-9 and TRBJ1-5; a possible D gene is TRBD1 (6 bases). This sequence originates from a human donor in good health. Some libraries in this study had Jurkat cell RNA spiked in. Sequencing input: naive CD8+ T cells from blood, with Jurkat cell RNA spiked in. Subset in this sample: FACS-sorted CD8+CD4-CCR7+CD45RA+ naive T cells. This CDR3 is CASSTTGRGDQPQHF. In nucleotides, the CDR3 is TGTGCCAGCAGCACTACGGGCAGGGGTGATCAGCCCCAGCATTTT.